The clone carrying this TCR beta chain came up many times. Its antigen is undetermined. The source of the sample is a study of T cell repertoires in cytomegalovirus infection. Study-wide context: Through public TCR beta signatures, both CMV infection and matching HLA type were indicated.

Study conclusions and caveats: Dominating the ex vivo response were TCR beta clonotypes that were CMV-specific and HLA-C-restricted. Summed frequency of shared TCR beta families picked out CMV carriers who also had the relevant HLA.

The ends lost 5 bases at V and 1 base at J; junction bases unmatched: 4. The CDR3 has 14 amino acids. CDR1 and CDR2 (germline): SGHTA, FQGNSA. From the reads, TCRdb called clonotypes with MiXCR, one entry per CDR3 protein. The profile shows around 270,000 distinct CDR3 sequences, 9.1% of them singletons. V is TRBV7-2 and J is TRBJ1-2, with 7 bases identical to TRBD1. This TCR was sampled from a human donor in good health (CMV status not recorded). Some clones in this sample may be carry-over from other donors' samples. Sequencing was carried out using PBMCs. The CDR3: CASSQGDINYGYTF. The CDR3 bases are TGTGCCAGCAGCCAGGGGGACATTAACTATGGCTACACCTTC.